These 7 T cell receptor beta chains were all obtained from the same sample, sequenced in a study of CD8+CD57+ T cells in acquired aplastic anemia. Whoever was chosen for sequencing had shown CD8+CD57+ cell expansion by flow cytometry. The TCR beta profiling, which covered VDJ combination and CDR3 sequence, was carried out using genomic DNA as the template. TCRdb redid the calling of the reads with MiXCR, one entry per CDR3 protein. This table has 160,000 or so distinct CDR3 sequences, around half appearing once. The specimen sequenced was sorted CD4+, CD8+, or CD8+CD57+ T cells (not recorded which) from PBMCs. The receptors derive from a human donor with aplastic anemia.

This chain links TRBV19 with TRBJ1-2; a possible D gene is TRBD1 (6 bases). The CDR3 totals 15 residues. Germline V gene sequence: CDR1 LNHDA, CDR2 SQIVND (reference sequence). V lost 5 bases and J 5 bases, leaving 18 bases between the germline ends. The CDR3 DNA is TGTGCCAGTAGTGAGAACCCTGGACAGCATTATGGCTACACCTTC. Its translation is CASSENPGQHYGYTF.

This clonotype was detected ten times or more. The genes are TRBV10-3 and TRBJ2-1; TRBD1 matches at 8 bases. The CDR3 extends over 15 amino acids. Germline lookup yields CDR1 ENHRY and CDR2 SYGVKD. Trimming at V came to 10 bases and at J to 4 bases, leaving 12 bases not matched to a gene. The CDR3 loop is CATAKGGQVYNEQFF. In DNA, the CDR3 is TGTGCCACAGCAAAGGGGGGACAGGTATACAATGAGCAGTTCTTC.

This clonotype was recorded many times. The chain carries TRBV20-1 and TRBJ2-3, with 7 bases that match TRBD1. The junction had 5 bases not matched to a gene; V was cut back by 3 bases and J by 5 bases. The CDR3 has 13 amino acids. The germline V gene encodes CDR1 DFQATT and CDR2 SNEGSKA (reference sequence). CDR3 nucleotide sequence: TGCAGTGCTAGGGGACAGAGAGTAGATACGCAGTATTTT. It is translated as CSARGQRVDTQYF.

This clonotype has only one observation. The junction departs from germline at one end; a sequencing error may be responsible. The chain carries TRBV11-1 and TRBJ2-3, with 12 nucleotides matching TRBD2. CDR1 SGHAT and CDR2 FQDESV come from the germline V gene (reference sequence). The CDR3 contains 18 residues. This CDR3 reads CAISRASGRAGSTDTQYF. The CDR3, as DNA: TGTGCCATCAGCCGGGCTAGCGGGAGGGCCGGGAGTACAGATACGCAGTATTTT.

The chain links TRBV11-2 to TRBJ2-6, with TRBD2 matching 10 bases. V lost 5 bases to trimming and J lost 2 bases; unmatched junction nucleotides: 9. Germline assignment: CDR1 SGHAT and CDR2 FQNNGV. CDR3 size: 18 residues. Here the CDR3 DNA reads TGTGCCAGCAGCGTACTAGCGGGGATGCATCCTGGGGCCAACGTCCTGACTTTC. Protein: CASSVLAGMHPGANVLTF.

This clonotype was observed at least ten times. The gene calls are TRBV19 and TRBJ2-7; 8 positions match TRBD1. From germline, CDR1 is LNHDA and CDR2 SQIVND (reference sequence). The CDR3 consists of 15 residues. Germline trimming cut 5 bases from V and 1 base from J; bases unmatched to any gene: 7. DNA for the CDR3: TGTGCCAGTAGTTTCCGGACAGGGCGGTCCTACGAGCAGTACTTC. This encodes CASSFRTGRSYEQYF. Full variable domain (remainder filled in from reference TRBV19 and TRBJ2-7): DGGITQSPKYLFRKEGQNVTLSCEQNLNHDAMYWYRQDPGQGLRLIYYSQIVNDFQKGDIAEGYSVSREKKESFPLTVTSAQKNPTAFYLCASSFRTGRSYEQYFGPGTRLTVT.

This clonotype appeared once. The chain links TRBV19 to TRBJ2-7; the match to TRBD1 covers 7 bases. The V and J ends lost 5 bases and 8 bases, in that order; junction bases with no gene match: 12. This CDR3 is built from 14 residues. Germline V gene lookup returns CDR1 LNHDA and CDR2 SQIVND (reference sequence). CDR3 in amino acids: CASSLGQDLTKQYF. For the CDR3, the DNA is TGTGCCAGTAGTTTAGGACAGGACCTTACGAAGCAGTACTTC.